What follows are 4 T cell receptor beta chains derived from one specimen sequenced in a study of cytomegalovirus exposure and HLA in healthy donors. PCR used 60 Vbeta primers and 13 Jbeta primers. This table comes from immunoSEQ multiplex PCR, and its TCRdb copy is limited to in-frame clones, with some not included. This table has around 98,000 clones, around 68% appearing once. The sample comprised PBMCs. The receptors originated from a man aged 45-65 years in good health and CMV-seronegative.

This chain links TRBV5-4 with TRBJ1-6, with 8 bases aligning to TRBD1. Trimming removed 0 bases from V and 10 bases from J; junction bases left unmatched: 9. The CDR3 totals 16 residues. In germline, CDR1 is SGHNT, CDR2 YYREEE (reference sequence). CDR3 amino acids: CASSLDRGNLVSPLHF. The CDR3 DNA is TGTGCCAGCAGCTTGGACAGGGGGAATCTGGTATCACCCCTCCACTTT.

V and J are TRBV5-5 and TRBJ2-7; D remains unclear. Trimming stripped 0 bases from V and 4 bases from J, with 8 bases between. Germline CDR1 and CDR2: SGHKS and YYEKEE (reference sequence). This CDR3 has 13 amino acids. CDR3 nucleotide sequence: TGTGCCAGCAGCTTGGCCACAGAATACGAGCAGTACTTC. Encoded protein: CASSLATEYEQYF.

This clone was found once. This CDR3 is CATRTGLEQFF. The CDR3 DNA sequence: TGCGCCACCCGGACAGGGCTTGAGCAGTTCTTC. The chain combines TRBV4-1 with TRBJ2-1, with 8 positions matching TRBD1. The J segment lost 9 bases and the V segment lost 10 bases, leaving 5 bases of the junction unmatched. Germline-derived CDR1 and CDR2 are MGHRA and YSYEKL. The CDR3 runs to 11 residues.

Comments on this clone: At the DNA level, this CDR3 is encoded by other sequences in the same sample as well. The rearrangement joins TRBV11-3 to TRBJ1-6, with D perhaps matching TRBD1 (5 bases). The length of the CDR3 is 15 residues. Germline CDR1 is SGHNT and CDR2 is YENEEA. V was pared by 1 base and J by 6 bases, with 10 bases between. CDR3 residues: CASSLGGFGNSPLHF. DNA for the CDR3: TGTGCCAGCAGCTTAGGGGGCTTTGGTAATTCACCCCTCCACTTT.